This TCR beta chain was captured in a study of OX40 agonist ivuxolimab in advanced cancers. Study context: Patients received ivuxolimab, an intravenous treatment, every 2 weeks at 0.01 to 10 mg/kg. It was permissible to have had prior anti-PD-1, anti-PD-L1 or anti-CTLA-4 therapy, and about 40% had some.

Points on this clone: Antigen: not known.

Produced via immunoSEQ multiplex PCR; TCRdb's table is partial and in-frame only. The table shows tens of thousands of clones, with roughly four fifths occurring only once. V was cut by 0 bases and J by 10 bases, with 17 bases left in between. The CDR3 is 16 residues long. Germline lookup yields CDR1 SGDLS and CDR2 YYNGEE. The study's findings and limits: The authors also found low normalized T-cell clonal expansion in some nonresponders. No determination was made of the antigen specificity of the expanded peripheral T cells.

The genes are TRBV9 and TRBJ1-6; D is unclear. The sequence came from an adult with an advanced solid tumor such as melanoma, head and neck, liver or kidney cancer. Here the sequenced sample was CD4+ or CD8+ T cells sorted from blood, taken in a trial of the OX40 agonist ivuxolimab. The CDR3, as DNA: TGTGCCAGCAGCGTAGCCCAGCGGCCAGACAAATCACCCCTCCACTTT. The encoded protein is CASSVAQRPDKSPLHF.